This T cell receptor (beta chain) was recorded in a study of cytomegalovirus exposure and HLA in healthy donors. PCR primers comprised 60 Vbeta and 13 Jbeta primers. Libraries were prepared by immunoSEQ multiplex PCR; TCRdb keeps only in-frame clonotypes and omits some of them. This sample yields some 150,000 clones, of which about two thirds are seen a single time; 2% to 3% belongs to the top ten. With 5 bases removed from V and 0 bases from J, the gap between germline ends came to 8 bases. Germline CDR1 and CDR2: SGHRS and YFSETQ. CDR3 length: 13 residues. The chain links TRBV5-1 to TRBJ1-1; D unclear. Sequenced sample: PBMCs. The receptor comes from a human donor in good health. CDR3 coding DNA: TGCGCCAGCAGACAAGATCTGAACACTGAAGCTTTCTTT. Amino acids: CASRQDLNTEAFF.